Below are 29 T cell receptor beta chains sequenced from a single sample in a study of identical twins. TCRdb reanalysed the 5' RACE reads using MiXCR and keeps one entry per CDR3 protein. Of 250,000 or so distinct CDR3 sequences in the sample, around 6.6% were seen once. Separately, the same data were catalogued under a study of yellow fever vaccine responses in identical twins.

Sample: memory (CD45RO+) T cells sorted from blood. Receptor source: a woman younger than 30 in good health.

V usage is TRBV18 and J usage is TRBJ2-5; 8 bases align to TRBD1. Per germline, CDR1 KGHSH and CDR2 LQKENI. This CDR3 comprises 16 residues. V trimming: 6 bases; J trimming: 7 bases; junction bases outside the gene matches: 16. In DNA, the CDR3 is TGTGCCAGCTCCCAAGGCGGACAGGGAACAACAGGGACCCAGTACTTC. Translating it yields CASSQGGQGTTGTQYF.

This clonotype was found many times. V is TRBV10-3 and J is TRBJ1-1; perhaps TRBD1 as D (6 bases). V was pared by 6 bases and J by 1 base, with 15 bases between. The CDR3 has 15 amino acids. CDR1 is ENHRY, CDR2 SYGVKD, per germline. CDR3 sequence (DNA): TGTGCCATCAGATCAGGGGTTTGGAAGAACACTGAAGCTTTCTTT. It yields the protein CAIRSGVWKNTEAFF.

This clonotype was seen a few times. The V gene is TRBV5-1, the J gene TRBJ2-2; 9 nucleotides match TRBD2. V shed 5 bases and J 6 bases; nucleotides not matched to a gene: 11. Germline-derived CDR1 and CDR2 are SGHRS and YFSETQ. This CDR3 is 16 amino acids long. CDR3 loop: CASRGASGKNAGELFF. CDR3 bases: TGCGCCAGCAGGGGGGCTAGCGGGAAGAATGCCGGGGAGCTGTTTTTT.

This clonotype was found a few times. The chain links TRBV20-1 to TRBJ2-1; D remains unclear. The CDR3 totals 14 residues. Looked up from germline, CDR1 is DFQATT and CDR2 is SNEGSKA (reference sequence). V gave up 3 bases and J gave up 2 bases, with 11 bases separating them. CDR3 residues: CSARVRVTYNEQFF. In DNA, the CDR3 is TGCAGTGCTAGGGTGAGAGTCACCTACAATGAGCAGTTCTTC.

This clonotype was found many times. The CDR3 nucleotides are TGTGCCAGCAGCTTACCTAGCGCCCTCGGGGAGACCCAGTACTTC. Protein: CASSLPSALGETQYF. V is TRBV7-9 and J is TRBJ2-5, with D possibly TRBD2 on 6 matching bases. Germline values: CDR1 SEHNR, CDR2 FQNEAQ (reference sequence). V was trimmed by 2 bases and J by 5 bases, leaving 15 bases between them. The CDR3 contains 15 residues.

This clonotype showed up many times. The V gene is TRBV20-1, the J gene TRBJ2-1, with a possible D match to TRBD1 (5 bases). The germline V and J ends were trimmed by 5 bases and 0 bases, with 11 bases remaining between them. CDR3 length: 14 residues. Germline lookup yields CDR1 DFQATT and CDR2 SNEGSKA (reference sequence). CDR3 sequence reads: CSARQPLSYNEQFF. The CDR3 region has the DNA TGCAGTGCTCGACAGCCTCTCTCCTACAATGAGCAGTTCTTC.

This clonotype was observed a few times. The chain has TRBV6-2 or TRBV6-3 and TRBJ1-2, with D possibly matching TRBD1 (6 bases). V lost 10 bases and J lost 0, with 12 bases in between. Germline V gives CDR1 MNHEY, CDR2 SVGEGT. CDR3 length equals 13 residues. In DNA form, the CDR3 reads TGTGCCACCTTACAGGGAGCTAACTATGGCTACACCTTC. It is translated as CATLQGANYGYTF.

At least ten counts were recorded for this clonotype. The chain uses TRBV14 and TRBJ2-2; D ambiguous. The CDR3 sequence is 15 residues long. Germline V gene sequence: CDR1 SGHDN, CDR2 FVKESK. V was shortened by 1 base and J by 0 bases, with 6 bases between the two germline ends. The CDR3 DNA reads as TGTGCCAGCAGCCAAGTTGGTTCGAACACCGGGGAGCTGTTTTTT. Residues: CASSQVGSNTGELFF.

The genes are TRBV7-9 and TRBJ2-2, with D uncertain. Trimming pared 5 bases from V and 7 bases from J, leaving 14 bases between. The germline gives CDR1 SEHNR, CDR2 FQNEAQ (reference sequence). The CDR3 runs to 14 residues. The CDR3 here is CASSHTAKLGELFF. CDR3 coding DNA: TGTGCCAGCAGCCATACAGCTAAACTCGGGGAGCTGTTTTTT.

The rearrangement joins TRBV11-2 to TRBJ2-7; the match to TRBD2 covers 8 bases. The CDR3 length is 15 residues. CDR1 SGHAT and CDR2 FQNNGV come from the germline V gene. With V trimmed by 5 bases and J by 6 bases, 12 bases remained unmatched. CDR3 sequence reads: CASSPYGGSGGEQYF. CDR3 DNA sequence: TGTGCCAGCAGCCCCTACGGTGGGAGCGGGGGCGAGCAGTACTTC.

This clonotype was counted only a few times. V gene TRBV20-1 combines with J gene TRBJ2-5, with TRBD2 identical over 11 bases. The trim removed 6 bases at V and 4 bases at J, leaving 7 bases unmatched. Per the germline V gene, CDR1 is DFQATT and CDR2 is SNEGSKA (reference sequence). The CDR3 spans 14 residues. In nucleotides, the CDR3 is TGCAGTGCCCCCCTAGCGGGAGGTCCAGAGACCCAGTACTTC. It encodes CSAPLAGGPETQYF.

The rearrangement joins TRBV11-2 to TRBJ2-7; 12 positions agree with TRBD2. This CDR3 has 17 amino acids. V lost 1 base and J lost 3; bases outside the gene matches: 7. Germline V lookup: CDR1 SGHAT, CDR2 FQNNGV. In DNA form, the CDR3 reads TGTGCCAGCAGCTTAGCTTTGACTAGCGGGAGTCACTACGAGCAGTACTTC. Encoded protein: CASSLALTSGSHYEQYF.

The chain links TRBV4-1 to TRBJ2-5; D call uncertain. CDR3 length: 14 residues. The germline V gene encodes CDR1 MGHRA and CDR2 YSYEKL. CDR3: CSCSQESVQETQYF. The CDR3 nucleotides read TGCTCCTGCAGCCAAGAGTCGGTTCAAGAGACCCAGTACTTC.

This clonotype was counted ten times or more. The rearrangement links TRBV10-3 to TRBJ2-5; D is undetermined. The V gene lost 6 bases and the J gene lost 2 bases, with 7 bases spanning the gap. The CDR3 length is 12 residues. Germline assignment: CDR1 ENHRY and CDR2 SYGVKD. The CDR3: CAIRNLQETQYF. The CDR3 region has the DNA TGTGCCATCAGGAACCTGCAAGAGACCCAGTACTTC.

This clonotype was detected many times. The CDR3 bases are TGTGCCACCAGTGATTCGACTAGCAGGCAATACGAGCAGTACTTC. It yields the protein CATSDSTSRQYEQYF. V gene TRBV24-1 combines with J gene TRBJ2-7, with 7 bases matching TRBD2. J gave up 4 bases and V 2 bases, and 7 bases lay outside the gene matches. The CDR3 covers 15 residues. Looked up from germline, CDR1 is KGHDR and CDR2 is SFDVKD.

This clonotype was found many times. The J gene is TRBJ2-1, the V gene TRBV5-1; 8 bases match TRBD2. After removal of 2 bases from V and 3 bases from J, the junction contained 4 bases not matched to a gene. Germline CDR1 is SGHRS and CDR2 is YFSETQ. This CDR3 is built from 15 residues. The DNA of the CDR3 is TGCGCCAGCAGCTTTGAAAGCGGGAGCTACAATGAGCAGTTCTTC. This codes for CASSFESGSYNEQFF.

This clonotype was counted at least ten times. The CDR3 DNA follows: TGTGCCAGCAGTTTACTAGGGAGAGTTTTCCACGAGCAGTACTTC. It encodes CASSLLGRVFHEQYF. The V and J genes are TRBV12-3 or TRBV12-4 and TRBJ2-7, with D perhaps matching TRBD2 (5 bases). The germline V and J ends were trimmed by 2 bases and 5 bases, with 16 bases remaining between them. The CDR3 totals 15 residues.

In DNA form, the CDR3 reads TGTGCCAGCAGCAGCCAGGGTGGCGGGGAGCTGTTTTTT. This sequence encodes CASSSQGGGELFF. The chain is built from TRBV7-9 and TRBJ2-2; D possibly corresponds to TRBD1 (5 bases). This CDR3 has 13 amino acids. Germline loops: CDR1 SEHNR, CDR2 FQNEAQ (reference sequence). Trimming pared 5 bases from V and 7 bases from J, leaving 11 bases between.

The V call is TRBV27, the J call TRBJ2-4; 7 bases are a match to TRBD2. The CDR3 loop spans 13 amino acids. Germline trimming cut 3 bases from V and 12 bases from J; bases unmatched to any gene: 8. The germline gives CDR1 MNHEY, CDR2 SMNVEV (reference sequence). In nucleotides, the CDR3 is TGTGCCAGCAGTTTTGTTGGGGGGGAGGGTCAGTACTTC. Translated: CASSFVGGEGQYF.

The chain recombines TRBV10-3 with TRBJ2-3; 9 nucleotides align to TRBD2. Trimming removed 4 bases from V and 2 bases from J; junction bases left unmatched: 7. This CDR3 contains 16 residues. The germline gives CDR1 ENHRY, CDR2 SYGVKD. The CDR3 reads CAISVQRGVLTDTQYF. The CDR3 DNA reads as TGTGCCATCAGTGTACAGCGGGGGGTCCTCACAGATACGCAGTATTTT.

The table lists this clonotype with a few counts. The rearrangement joins TRBV7-9 to TRBJ2-2; 12 nucleotides align to TRBD2. This CDR3 has 16 amino acids. Germline trimming cut 5 bases from V and 6 bases from J; bases unmatched to any gene: 7. Germline assignment: CDR1 SEHNR and CDR2 FQNEAQ (reference sequence). The CDR3 region is CASSPLAGGPPGELFF. The CDR3 region has the DNA TGTGCCAGCAGCCCTCTAGCGGGGGGGCCTCCCGGGGAGCTGTTTTTT.

In its sample, this clonotype was seen a few times. For the CDR3, the DNA is TGCAGTGCTAGAGACACCACACAGACCCAGTACTTC. Translating it yields CSARDTTQTQYF. This chain connects TRBV20-1 to TRBJ2-5; D gene ambiguous. This CDR3 comprises 12 residues. V was pared by 0 bases and J by 6 bases, with 8 bases between. Germline CDR1 and CDR2: DFQATT and SNEGSKA (reference sequence).

The chain recombines TRBV28 with TRBJ2-7; possibly TRBD1 for D (6 bases). The germline V gene encodes CDR1 MDHEN and CDR2 SYDVKM. The V gene lost 6 bases and the J gene lost 1 base, with 19 bases spanning the gap. CDR3 length: 16 residues. CDR3 loop: CASSRAEGVRSYEQYF. CDR3 nucleotide sequence: TGTGCCAGCAGCCGAGCCGAGGGGGTGAGGTCCTACGAGCAGTACTTC.

This clonotype was seen repeatedly, ten times or more. The chain couples TRBV10-3 to TRBJ1-1; tentatively, D is TRBD1 (5 bases). V was trimmed by 5 bases and J by 8 bases, leaving 15 bases between them. Germline-derived CDR1 and CDR2 are ENHRY and SYGVKD. The CDR3 extends over 13 amino acids. The CDR3 is CAISPGQGWEAFF. The CDR3 DNA follows: TGTGCCATCAGTCCGGGGCAGGGTTGGGAAGCTTTCTTT.

J is TRBJ2-1 and V is TRBV14; the match to TRBD2 covers 14 bases. This CDR3 contains 16 residues. Unmatched junction bases numbered 5, after V lost 1 base and J lost 9 bases. Germline V gene lookup returns CDR1 SGHDN and CDR2 FVKESK. The DNA for the CDR3 is TGTGCCAGCAGCCAAGGACTAGCGGGAGGGAGGGCTGAGCAGTTCTTC. Translated: CASSQGLAGGRAEQFF. The variable domain in full, with the rest retrieved from reference TRBV14 and TRBJ2-1, is EAGVTQFPSHSVIEKGQTVTLRCDPISGHDNLYWYRRVMGKEIKFLLHFVKESKQDESGMPNNRFLAERTGGTYSTLKVQPAELEDSGVYFCASSQGLAGGRAEQFFGPGTRLTVL.

The sample holds many counts of this clonotype. V is TRBV11-2 and J is TRBJ2-3; no clear D. The germline gives CDR1 SGHAT, CDR2 FQNNGV. Trimming left V 0 bases short and J 5 bases short, with 12 bases between. The CDR3 contains 15 residues. CDR3 residues: CASSLEVSSVDTQYF. The CDR3 DNA reads TGTGCCAGCAGCTTAGAGGTTAGCTCGGTAGATACGCAGTATTTT.

Only a few counts were recorded for this clonotype. This may stem from a read error, because a much larger clone lies one nucleotide away. The chain links TRBV20-1 to TRBJ2-1, with D possibly TRBD2 on 5 matching bases. From germline, CDR1 is DFQATT and CDR2 SNEGSKA (reference sequence). The CDR3 is 14 residues long. The CDR3 DNA is TGCAGTGCTAGAGATTACCCGGGGTACAATGAGCAGCTCTTC. Protein product: CSARDYPGYNEQLF.

This clonotype was seen ten or more times. The rearrangement uses TRBV20-1 and TRBJ2-3; D unresolved. CDR1 DFQATT and CDR2 SNEGSKA come from the germline V gene (reference sequence). V lost 6 bases, J lost 2 bases, and 15 bases lay in between. The CDR3 covers 14 residues. The DNA for the CDR3 is TGCAGTGCCGTAACAGCTTTTTCCACAGATACGCAGTATTTT. It translates to CSAVTAFSTDTQYF.

This clonotype was counted a single time. V is TRBV2 and J is TRBJ2-1, with D hard to call. The CDR3 is 12 residues long. Germline V gene lookup returns CDR1 SNHLY and CDR2 FYNNEI. V was pared by 6 bases and J by 3 bases, with 6 bases between. The CDR3 nucleotides read TGTGCCAGCAGGGTCGACTACAATGAGCAGTTCTTC. Encoded protein: CASRVDYNEQFF.